This TCR beta chain was identified during a study of shared clonotypes between healthy human individuals. The table came from immunoSEQ multiplex PCR; TCRdb's copy has only in-frame clones and leaves some out. This sample yields about 1 million clones, of which 75% are seen a single time; about 1.5% belongs to the top ten. Points from the study as a whole: Rarefaction gave evidence that sorted-subset sequencing remained incomplete despite large depth.

The CDR3 is made up of 13 amino acids. From germline, CDR1 is MNHEY and CDR2 SVGAGI. The V gene lost 3 bases and the J gene lost 3 bases, with 9 bases spanning the gap. CD4+ cells yielded CD45RA+ naive and CD45RA-negative memory subsets. Notes on this clone: Its antigen is undetermined.

This TCR was sampled from a young man in good health. Specimen: memory CD4+ T cells sorted from blood. As for subset: CD45RA-negative fraction. J is TRBJ2-7 and V is TRBV6-5, with D uncertain. The CDR3 here is CASSYSPVYEQYF. CDR3 DNA: TGTGCCAGCAGTTATTCCCCGGTCTACGAGCAGTACTTC.